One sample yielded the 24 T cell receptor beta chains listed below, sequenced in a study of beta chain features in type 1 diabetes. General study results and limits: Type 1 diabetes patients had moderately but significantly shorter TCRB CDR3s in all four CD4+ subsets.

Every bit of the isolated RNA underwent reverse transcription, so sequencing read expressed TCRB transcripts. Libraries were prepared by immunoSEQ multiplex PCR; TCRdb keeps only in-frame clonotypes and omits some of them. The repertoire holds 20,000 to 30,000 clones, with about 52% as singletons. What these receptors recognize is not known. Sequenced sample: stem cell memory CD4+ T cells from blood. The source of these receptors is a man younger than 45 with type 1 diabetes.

CDR3 coding DNA: TGTGCCAGCAGCCAAGACCCCCTAGCCACAGATACGCAGTATTTT. Protein product: CASSQDPLATDTQYF. The rearrangement links TRBV4-2 to TRBJ2-3, with D perhaps matching TRBD2 (5 bases). The CDR3 runs 15 residues. The V gene's germline CDR1 is LGHNA and CDR2 YNFKEQ. V gave up 0 bases and J gave up 2 bases, with 9 bases separating them.

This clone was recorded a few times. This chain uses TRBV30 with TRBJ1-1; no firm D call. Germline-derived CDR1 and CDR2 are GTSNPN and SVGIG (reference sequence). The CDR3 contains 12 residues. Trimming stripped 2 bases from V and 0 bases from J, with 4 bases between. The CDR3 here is CAWSLLNTEAFF. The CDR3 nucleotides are TGTGCCTGGAGTCTCCTGAACACTGAAGCTTTCTTT.

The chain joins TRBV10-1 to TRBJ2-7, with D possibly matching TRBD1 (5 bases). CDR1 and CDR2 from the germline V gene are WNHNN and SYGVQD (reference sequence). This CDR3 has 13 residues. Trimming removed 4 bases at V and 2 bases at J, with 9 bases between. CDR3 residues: CASSAGSAYEQYF. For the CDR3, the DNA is TGCGCCAGCAGTGCAGGGTCGGCCTACGAGCAGTACTTC.

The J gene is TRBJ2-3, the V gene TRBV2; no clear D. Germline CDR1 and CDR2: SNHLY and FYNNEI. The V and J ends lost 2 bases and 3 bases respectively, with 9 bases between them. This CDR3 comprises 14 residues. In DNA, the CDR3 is TGTGCCAGCAGTGAAAAGTTCGCGACAGATACGCAGTATTTT. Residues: CASSEKFATDTQYF.

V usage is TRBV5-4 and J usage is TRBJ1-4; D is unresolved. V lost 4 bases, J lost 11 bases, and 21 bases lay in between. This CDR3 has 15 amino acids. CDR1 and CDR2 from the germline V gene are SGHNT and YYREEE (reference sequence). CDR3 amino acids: CASSIPGSNNPKLFF. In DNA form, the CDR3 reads TGTGCCAGCAGCATACCGGGATCGAATAACCCTAAACTGTTTTTT.

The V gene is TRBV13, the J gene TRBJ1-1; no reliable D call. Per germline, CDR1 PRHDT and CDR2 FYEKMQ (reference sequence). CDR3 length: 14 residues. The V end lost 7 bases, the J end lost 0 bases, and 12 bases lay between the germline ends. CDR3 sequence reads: CASTFLGLNTEAFF. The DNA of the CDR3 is TGTGCCAGCACCTTTCTCGGTCTGAACACTGAAGCTTTCTTT.

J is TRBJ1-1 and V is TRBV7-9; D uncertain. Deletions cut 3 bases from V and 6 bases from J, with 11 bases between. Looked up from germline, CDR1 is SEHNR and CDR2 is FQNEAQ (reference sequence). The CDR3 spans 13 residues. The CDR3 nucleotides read TGTGCCAGCAGCTTTACAGAGATGTCTGAAGCTTTCTTT. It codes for CASSFTEMSEAFF.

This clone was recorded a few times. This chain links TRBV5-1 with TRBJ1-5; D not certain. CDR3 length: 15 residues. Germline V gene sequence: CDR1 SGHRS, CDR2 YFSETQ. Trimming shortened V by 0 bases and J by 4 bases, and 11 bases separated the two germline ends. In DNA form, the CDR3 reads TGCGCCAGCAGCTTGGTGCCGGGTCAAAATCAGCCCCAGCATTTT. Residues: CASSLVPGQNQPQHF.

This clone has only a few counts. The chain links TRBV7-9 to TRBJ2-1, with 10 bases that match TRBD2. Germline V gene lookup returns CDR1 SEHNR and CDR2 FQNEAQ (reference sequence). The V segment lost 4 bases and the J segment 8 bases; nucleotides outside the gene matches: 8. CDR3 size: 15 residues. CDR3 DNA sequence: TGTGCCAGCAGCTCTGGGGGACTAGCGTCACATGAGCAGTTCTTC. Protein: CASSSGGLASHEQFF.

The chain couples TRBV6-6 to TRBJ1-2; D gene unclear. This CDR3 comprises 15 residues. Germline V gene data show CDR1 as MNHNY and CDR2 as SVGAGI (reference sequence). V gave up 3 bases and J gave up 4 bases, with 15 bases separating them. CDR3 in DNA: TGTGCCAGCAGTTATGGGGAGCGGGTCCTCTATGGCTACACCTTC. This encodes CASSYGERVLYGYTF.

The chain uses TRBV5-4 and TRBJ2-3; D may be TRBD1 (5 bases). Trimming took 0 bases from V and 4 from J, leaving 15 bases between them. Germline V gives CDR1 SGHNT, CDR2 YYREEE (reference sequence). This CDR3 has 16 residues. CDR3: CASSLAVAGSPDTQYF. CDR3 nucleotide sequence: TGTGCCAGCAGCTTGGCGGTTGCAGGGTCCCCAGATACGCAGTATTTT. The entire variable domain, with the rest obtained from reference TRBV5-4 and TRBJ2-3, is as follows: ETGVTQSPTHLIKTRGQQVTLRCSSQSGHNTVSWYQQALGQGPQFIFQYYREEENGRGNFPPRFSGLQFPNYSSELNVNALELDDSALYLCASSLAVAGSPDTQYFGPGTRLTVL.

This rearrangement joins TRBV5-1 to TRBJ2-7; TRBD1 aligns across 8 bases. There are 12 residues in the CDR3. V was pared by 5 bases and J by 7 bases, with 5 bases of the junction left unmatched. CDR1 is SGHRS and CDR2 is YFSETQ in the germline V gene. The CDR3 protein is CASSKGTGEQYF. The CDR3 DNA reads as TGCGCCAGCAGTAAAGGGACAGGTGAGCAGTACTTC.

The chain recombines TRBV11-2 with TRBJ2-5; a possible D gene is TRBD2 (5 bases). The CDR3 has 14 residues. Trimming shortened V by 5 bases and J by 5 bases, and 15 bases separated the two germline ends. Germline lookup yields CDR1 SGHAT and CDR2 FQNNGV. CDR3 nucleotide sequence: TGTGCCAGCAGCCTTTCGGGGATAGAGGAGACCCAGTACTTC. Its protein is CASSLSGIEETQYF.

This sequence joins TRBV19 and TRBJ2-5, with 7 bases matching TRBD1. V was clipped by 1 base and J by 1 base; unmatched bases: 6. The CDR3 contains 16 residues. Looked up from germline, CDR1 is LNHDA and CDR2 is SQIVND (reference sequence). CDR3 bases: TGTGCCAGTAGTATAGGCGCCGGGACAGTCCAAGAGACCCAGTACTTC. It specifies CASSIGAGTVQETQYF.

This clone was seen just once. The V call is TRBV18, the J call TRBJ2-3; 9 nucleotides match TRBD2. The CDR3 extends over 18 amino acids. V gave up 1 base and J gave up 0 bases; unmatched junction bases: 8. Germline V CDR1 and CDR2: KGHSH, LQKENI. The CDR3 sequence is CASSPQGLAGTSTDTQYF. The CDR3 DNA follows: TGTGCCAGCTCACCACAAGGCCTAGCGGGGACTAGCACAGATACGCAGTATTTT. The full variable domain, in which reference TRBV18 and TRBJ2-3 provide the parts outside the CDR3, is NAGVMQNPRHLVRRRGQEARLRCSPMKGHSHVYWYRQLPEEGLKFMVYLQKENIIDESGMPKERFSAEFPKEGPSILRIQQVVRGDSAAYFCASSPQGLAGTSTDTQYFGPGTRLTVL.

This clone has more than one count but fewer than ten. DNA for the CDR3: TGTGCCAGCAGCTTAAGCACGGACAGGGGACACTATGGCTACACCTTC. It yields the protein CASSLSTDRGHYGYTF. The chain links TRBV7-2 to TRBJ1-2, with 9 bases that match TRBD1. Trimming removed 2 bases from V and 3 bases from J; junction bases left unmatched: 7. Germline loops: CDR1 SGHTA, CDR2 FQGNSA. The CDR3 covers 16 residues.

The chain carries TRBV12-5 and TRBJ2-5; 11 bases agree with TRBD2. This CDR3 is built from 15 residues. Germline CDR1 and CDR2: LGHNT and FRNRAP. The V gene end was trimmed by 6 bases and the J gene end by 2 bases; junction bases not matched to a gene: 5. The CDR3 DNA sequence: TGTGCTAGTGGACCGGGACTAGCGGAGCAAGAGACCCAGTACTTC. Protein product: CASGPGLAEQETQYF.

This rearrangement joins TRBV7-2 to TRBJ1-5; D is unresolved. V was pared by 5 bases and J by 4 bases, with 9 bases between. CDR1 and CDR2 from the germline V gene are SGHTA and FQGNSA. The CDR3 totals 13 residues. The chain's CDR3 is CASSNRVNQPQHF. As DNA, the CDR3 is TGTGCCAGCAGCAACCGGGTTAATCAGCCCCAGCATTTT.

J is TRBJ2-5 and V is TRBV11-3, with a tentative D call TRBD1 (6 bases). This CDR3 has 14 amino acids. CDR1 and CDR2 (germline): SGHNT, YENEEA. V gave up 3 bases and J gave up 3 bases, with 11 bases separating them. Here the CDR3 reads CASSFRQGKETQYF. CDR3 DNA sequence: TGTGCCAGCAGCTTCCGGCAGGGGAAAGAGACCCAGTACTTC. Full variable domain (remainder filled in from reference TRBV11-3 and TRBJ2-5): EAGVVQSPRYKIIEKKQPVAFWCNPISGHNTLYWYLQNLGQGPELLIRYENEEAVDDSQLPKDRFSAERLKGVDSTLKIQPAELGDSAVYLCASSFRQGKETQYFGPGTRLLVL.

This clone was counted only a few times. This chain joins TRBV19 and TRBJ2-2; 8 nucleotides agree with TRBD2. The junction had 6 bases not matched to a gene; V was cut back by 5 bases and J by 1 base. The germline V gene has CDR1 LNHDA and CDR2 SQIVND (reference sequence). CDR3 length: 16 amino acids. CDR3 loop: CASSPGRGWNTGELFF. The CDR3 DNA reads TGTGCCAGTAGTCCCGGGAGGGGCTGGAACACCGGGGAGCTGTTTTTT.

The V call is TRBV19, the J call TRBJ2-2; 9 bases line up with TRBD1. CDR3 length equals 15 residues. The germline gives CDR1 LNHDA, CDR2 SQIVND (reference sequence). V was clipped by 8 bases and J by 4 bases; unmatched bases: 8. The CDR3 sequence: CASAGQGRGTGELFF. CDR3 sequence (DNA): TGTGCCAGTGCCGGACAGGGGAGGGGCACCGGGGAGCTGTTTTTT.

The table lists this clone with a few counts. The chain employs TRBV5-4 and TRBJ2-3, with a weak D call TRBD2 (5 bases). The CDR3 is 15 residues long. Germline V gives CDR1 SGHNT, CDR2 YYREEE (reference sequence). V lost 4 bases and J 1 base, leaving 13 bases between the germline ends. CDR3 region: CASSATSSGTDTQYF. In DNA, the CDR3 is TGTGCCAGCAGCGCCACGAGTAGCGGCACAGATACGCAGTATTTT. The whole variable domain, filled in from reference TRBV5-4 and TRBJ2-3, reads ETGVTQSPTHLIKTRGQQVTLRCSSQSGHNTVSWYQQALGQGPQFIFQYYREEENGRGNFPPRFSGLQFPNYSSELNVNALELDDSALYLCASSATSSGTDTQYFGPGTRLTVL.

CDR3 protein: CASINEQGTNYGYTF. CDR3 coding DNA: TGTGCCAGCATTAATGAACAGGGGACTAACTATGGCTACACCTTC. V is TRBV6-1 and J is TRBJ1-2, with TRBD1 identical over 7 bases. This CDR3 comprises 15 residues. The germline V gene encodes CDR1 MNHNS and CDR2 SASEGT. Unmatched junction bases numbered 8, after V lost 7 bases and J lost 0 bases.

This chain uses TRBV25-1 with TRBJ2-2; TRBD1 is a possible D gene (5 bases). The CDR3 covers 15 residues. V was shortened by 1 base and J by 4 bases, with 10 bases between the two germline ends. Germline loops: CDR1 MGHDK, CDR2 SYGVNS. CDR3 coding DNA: TGTGCCAGCAGTGAATCAGGGTTGGGCACCGGGGAGCTGTTTTTT. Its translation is CASSESGLGTGELFF.